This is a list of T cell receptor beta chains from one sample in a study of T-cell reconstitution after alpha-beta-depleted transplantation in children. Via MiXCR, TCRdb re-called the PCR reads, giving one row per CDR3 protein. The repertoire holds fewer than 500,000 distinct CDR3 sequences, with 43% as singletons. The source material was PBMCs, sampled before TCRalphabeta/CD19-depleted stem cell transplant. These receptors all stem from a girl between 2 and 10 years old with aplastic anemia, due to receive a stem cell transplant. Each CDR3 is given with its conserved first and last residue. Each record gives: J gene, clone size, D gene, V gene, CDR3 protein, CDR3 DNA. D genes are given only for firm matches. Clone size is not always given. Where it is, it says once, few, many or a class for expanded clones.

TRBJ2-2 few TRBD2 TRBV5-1 CASSLDGRELSPGELFF TGCGCCAGCAGCTTGGATGGGCGGGAGTTGTCCCCCGGGGAGCTGTTTTTT
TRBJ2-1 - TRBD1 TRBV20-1 CSVLGQSLHEQFF TGCAGTGTTTTGGGACAGTCGTTACATGAGCAGTTCTTC
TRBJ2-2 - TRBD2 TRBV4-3 CASSQEVAGGSGELFF TGCGCCAGCAGCCAAGAAGTAGCGGGAGGCTCCGGGGAGCTGTTTTTT
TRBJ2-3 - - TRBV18 CASSPGAVEGDTQYF TGTGCCAGCTCACCGGGCGCAGTAGAAGGAGATACGCAGTATTTT
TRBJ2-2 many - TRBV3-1 CASSQDPGELFF TGTGCCAGCAGCCAAGATCCCGGGGAGCTGTTTTTT
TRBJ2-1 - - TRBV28 CASRLGRQFF TGTGCCAGCAGGCTAGGGAGGCAGTTCTTC
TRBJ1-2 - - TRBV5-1 CASSTDSYGYTF TGCGCCAGCAGCACCGATAGCTATGGCTACACCTTC
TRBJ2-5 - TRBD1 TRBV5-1 CASSLRRTGERETQYF TGCGCCAGCAGCTTACGTAGGACAGGGGAGCGGGAGACCCAGTACTTC
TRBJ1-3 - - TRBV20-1 CSAALDRRGNTIYF TGCAGTGCCGCCTTGGACCGCCGGGGAAACACCATATATTTT
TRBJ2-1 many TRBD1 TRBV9 CASSVGDRGRKDEQFF TGTGCCAGCAGCGTAGGAGACAGGGGGCGGAAAGATGAGCAGTTCTTC
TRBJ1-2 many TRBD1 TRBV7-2 CASSPGTGRRGYTF TGTGCCAGCAGCCCCGGGACAGGACGACGGGGCTACACCTTC
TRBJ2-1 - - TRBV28 CASSLTVNNEQFF TGTGCCAGCAGTTTAACGGTAAACAATGAGCAGTTCTTC
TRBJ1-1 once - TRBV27 CASSWGGGQNTEAFF TGTGCCAGCAGTTGGGGGGGAGGACAGAACACTGAAGCTTTCTTT
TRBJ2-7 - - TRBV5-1 CASSLHKQANEQYF TGCGCCAGCAGCTTGCATAAACAGGCTAACGAGCAGTACTTC
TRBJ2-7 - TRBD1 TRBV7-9 CASSLEGAGDEQYF TGTGCCAGCAGCTTAGAGGGGGCCGGGGACGAGCAGTACTTC
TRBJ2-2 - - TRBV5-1 CASSPTRREAGELFF TGCGCCAGCAGCCCCACGAGGAGGGAGGCCGGGGAGCTGTTTTTT
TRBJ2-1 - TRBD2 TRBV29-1 CSVEPSFGRGLAGERPFDEQFF TGCAGCGTTGAACCGAGCTTTGGGAGGGGACTAGCGGGAGAGAGGCCCTTCGATGAGCAGTTCTTC
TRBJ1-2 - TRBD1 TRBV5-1 CASSTAGQSYGYTF TGCGCCAGCAGCACCGCGGGACAGAGCTATGGCTACACCTTC
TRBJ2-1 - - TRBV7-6 CASSFLASFGNEQFF TGTGCCAGCAGCTTCCTAGCGAGCTTCGGCAATGAGCAGTTCTTC
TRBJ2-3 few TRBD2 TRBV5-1 CASSLAVTSGRGADTQYF TGCGCCAGCAGCTTGGCTGTGACTAGCGGGAGAGGGGCAGATACGCAGTATTTT
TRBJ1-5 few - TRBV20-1 CSAIQGGNQPQHF TGCAGTGCCATCCAAGGCGGCAATCAGCCCCAGCATTTT